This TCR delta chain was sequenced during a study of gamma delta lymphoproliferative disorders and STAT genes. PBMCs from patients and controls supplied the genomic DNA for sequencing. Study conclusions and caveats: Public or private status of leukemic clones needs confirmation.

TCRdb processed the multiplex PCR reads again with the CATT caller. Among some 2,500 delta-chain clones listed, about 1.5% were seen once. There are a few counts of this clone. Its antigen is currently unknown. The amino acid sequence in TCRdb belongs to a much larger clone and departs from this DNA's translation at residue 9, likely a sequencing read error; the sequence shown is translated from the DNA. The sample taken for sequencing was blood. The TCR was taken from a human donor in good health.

The CDR3 loop is CASPSCDGNTRTYTDKLIF. DNA of the CDR3: TGTGCCTCTCCTTCCTGCGACGGGAATACGAGGACGTACACCGATAAACTCATCTTT. V gene TRDV3 combines with J gene TRDJ1; 7 bases agree with TRDD2. Unmatched junction bases numbered 23, after V lost 4 bases and J lost 0 bases. The V gene's germline CDR1 is TVYSNPD and CDR2 GDNSRS (reference sequence). This CDR3 has 19 residues.